Shown below are 18 T cell receptor beta chains from a single sample sequenced in a study of siplizumab effects on memory and regulatory T cells. Data came from immunoSEQ multiplex PCR; TCRdb stores just in-frame clones and leaves some out. The sample lists fewer than 70,000 clones, over 75% seen once, with about 1.7% in the top ten. The sample consisted of Tregs sorted from blood. The source is a human donor in good health.

The chain carries TRBV28 and TRBJ2-4, with a weak D call TRBD1 (6 bases). The CDR3 loop spans 14 amino acids. Trimming took off 8 bases at V and 2 bases at J, with 13 bases between the two ends. CDR1 MDHEN and CDR2 SYDVKM come from the germline V gene. The CDR3 DNA reads TGTGCCAGCCATCGTACAGGGTCCAAAAACATTCAGTACTTC. Translating it yields CASHRTGSKNIQYF.

The rearrangement links TRBV2 to TRBJ2-7; D not resolved. Looked up from germline, CDR1 is SNHLY and CDR2 is FYNNEI. This CDR3 region has 15 residues. Trimming cost V 5 bases and J 0 bases, with 14 bases left between them. The CDR3 reads CASSFDPSSSYEQYF. The CDR3 bases are TGTGCCAGCAGTTTCGATCCATCCAGCTCCTACGAGCAGTACTTC. Looking up the rest from reference TRBV2 and TRBJ2-7 gives the full variable domain: EPEVTQTPSHQVTQMGQEVILRCVPISNHLYFYWYRQILGQKVEFLVSFYNNEISEKSEIFDDQFSVERPDGSNFTLKIRSTKLEDSAMYFCASSFDPSSSYEQYFGPGTRLTVT.

The J gene is TRBJ2-4, the V gene TRBV6-1, with D perhaps TRBD1 or TRBD2 (5 bases each). From germline, CDR1 is MNHNS and CDR2 SASEGT. The CDR3 contains 13 residues. The V gene lost 3 bases and the J gene lost 7 bases, with 10 bases spanning the gap. The CDR3 bases are TGTGCCAGCAGTGATGGGGGTTGGAACATTCAGTACTTC. Amino acid sequence: CASSDGGWNIQYF.

This clone was seen a single time. The chain has TRBV21-1 and TRBJ2-1; the table's D gene call, TRBD2, was not cross checked with the DNA. TRBV21-1 is an annotated pseudogene. This CDR3 spans 17 amino acids. CDR3 DNA sequence: TGTGCCAGCAGCAAAGGTTGGAACCCTAGCTCCTACAATGAGCAGTTCTTC. This codes for CASSKGWNPSSYNEQFF.

The gene calls are TRBV7-9 and TRBJ2-2, with 9 bases matching TRBD2. Germline V gene data show CDR1 as SEHNR and CDR2 as FQNEAQ (reference sequence). CDR3 length equals 16 residues. The junction had 13 bases not matched to a gene; V was cut back by 5 bases and J by 9 bases. The CDR3 is CASSPPRASGTRELFF. CDR3 sequence (DNA): TGTGCCAGCAGCCCGCCTCGGGCTAGCGGGACGAGGGAGCTGTTTTTT.

The chain has TRBV30 and TRBJ2-3, with D unclear. V lost 3 bases, J lost 4 bases, and 8 bases lay in between. Germline-derived CDR1 and CDR2 are GTSNPN and SVGIG (reference sequence). This CDR3 contains 12 residues. The CDR3 loop reads CAWSSSPDTQYF. CDR3 DNA: TGTGCCTGGAGCTCGAGCCCAGATACGCAGTATTTT. Combining the CDR3 with reference TRBV30 and TRBJ2-3 gives the whole variable domain SQTIHQWPATLVQPVGSPLSLECTVEGTSNPNLYWYRQAAGRGLQLLFYSVGIGQISSEVPQNLSASRPQDRQFILSSKKLLLSDSGFYLCAWSSSPDTQYFGPGTRLTVL.

The chain uses TRBV10-3 and TRBJ1-1; TRBD1 agrees at 8 bases. This CDR3 region has 12 residues. V shed 7 bases and J 7 bases; nucleotides not matched to a gene: 5. Germline-derived CDR1 and CDR2 are ENHRY and SYGVKD. The DNA of the CDR3 is TGTGCCATCAATCAGGGGGCTGGTGAAGCTTTCTTT. The encoded protein is CAINQGAGEAFF.

This sequence joins TRBV2 and TRBJ1-5; D remains ambiguous. Germline V gene sequence: CDR1 SNHLY, CDR2 FYNNEI. The CDR3 has 12 amino acids. V lost 7 bases and J lost 8, with 12 bases in between. CDR3 in DNA: TGTGCCAGCAACGGGGAGGGAAAGCCCCAGCATTTT. The encoded protein is CASNGEGKPQHF.

This chain uses TRBV28 with TRBJ1-1, with D unclear. Germline V gene sequence: CDR1 MDHEN, CDR2 SYDVKM. Trimming took 2 bases from V and 0 from J, leaving 10 bases between them. The CDR3 is made up of 15 amino acids. CDR3 bases: TGTGCCAGCAGTTTAGGCAGTTACATGAACACTGAAGCTTTCTTT. Its translation: CASSLGSYMNTEAFF.

This clone has only one observation. The gene calls are TRBV29-1 and TRBJ2-1; 7 bases are shared with TRBD1. The germline gives CDR1 SQVTM, CDR2 ANQGSEA. Trimming took 3 bases from V and 8 from J; bases not matched to a gene: 7. The CDR3 totals 13 residues. The CDR3 here is CSVDPDRVDEQFF. The CDR3 nucleotides are TGCAGCGTTGACCCCGACAGGGTGGATGAGCAGTTCTTC.

The chain employs TRBV9 and TRBJ2-2; 9 bases agree with TRBD1. CDR1 SGDLS and CDR2 YYNGEE come from the germline V gene. The CDR3 is made up of 17 amino acids. The junction had 10 bases not matched to a gene; V was cut back by 3 bases and J by 4 bases. CDR3 region: CASSANLQGAGTGELFF. CDR3 coding DNA: TGTGCCAGCAGCGCAAATTTACAGGGGGCAGGCACCGGGGAGCTGTTTTTT.

The CDR3 nucleotides read TGCAGCGTTGTGAGGGGATCCGAGCAGTACTTC. Its protein is CSVVRGSEQYF. This chain joins TRBV29-1 and TRBJ2-7; D is perhaps TRBD1 or TRBD2 (5 bases each). The CDR3 is 11 amino acids. With 4 bases removed from V and 6 bases from J, the gap between germline ends came to 10 bases. Germline V gene data show CDR1 as SQVTM and CDR2 as ANQGSEA.

This chain connects TRBV27 to TRBJ1-2; 9 bases match TRBD1. Germline values: CDR1 MNHEY, CDR2 SMNVEV (reference sequence). This CDR3 is built from 18 residues. V dropped 8 bases and J dropped 1; count of bases not matched to a gene: 17. CDR3 DNA: TGTGCCAGCCGTTATTCTGGGACAGGGCAAAGGGATAACTATGGCTACACCTTC. Amino acids: CASRYSGTGQRDNYGYTF.

The chain uses TRBV4-2 and TRBJ2-5; D might be TRBD1 (6 bases). Trimming stripped 5 bases from V and 5 bases from J, with 18 bases between. CDR3 size: 15 residues. Germline assignment: CDR1 LGHNA and CDR2 YNFKEQ. The CDR3 loop reads CASSGMGWTEETQYF. CDR3 nucleotides: TGTGCCAGCAGCGGAATGGGGTGGACAGAGGAGACCCAGTACTTC.

The chain has TRBV6-1 and TRBJ1-2; D gene uncertain. CDR1 is MNHNS, CDR2 SASEGT, per germline. Trimming pared 2 bases from V and 8 bases from J, leaving 12 bases between. The CDR3 spans 13 residues. CDR3 nucleotide sequence: TGTGCCAGCAGTGAAAGGCCATGGTGGGGCTACACCTTC. It yields the protein CASSERPWWGYTF.

The J gene is TRBJ2-5, the V gene TRBV7-9, with 7 positions matching TRBD1. CDR1 is SEHNR, CDR2 FQNEAQ, per germline (reference sequence). The junction had 11 bases not matched to a gene; V was cut back by 2 bases and J by 5 bases. The CDR3 sequence is 16 residues long. In DNA form, the CDR3 reads TGTGCCAGCAGCTTATCCCAGACAGGGTGGACGGAGACCCAGTACTTC. Its protein is CASSLSQTGWTETQYF.

The chain joins TRBV6-6 to TRBJ2-3; possibly TRBD2 for D (6 bases). The V end lost 3 bases, the J end lost 0 bases, and 10 bases lay between the germline ends. Looked up from germline, CDR1 is MNHNY and CDR2 is SVGAGI (reference sequence). The CDR3 has 15 amino acids. CDR3 nucleotides: TGTGCCAGCAGTTATGGAGGGTACAGCACAGATACGCAGTATTTT. As protein: CASSYGGYSTDTQYF.

The chain joins TRBV21-1 to TRBJ2-7; no DNA check was done on the table's D call, TRBD1. TRBV21-1 is assigned pseudogene status. This CDR3 has 15 residues. This CDR3 reads CASITRDRGFYEQYF. In DNA, the CDR3 is TGTGCCAGCATAACACGAGACAGGGGCTTTTACGAGCAGTACTTC.